This T cell receptor beta chain stems from a study of CD8+ T cells in alopecia areata. Overall study results and limits: TCR sharing across patients was less clear than in mice, possibly HLA-related. Scalp lesions, especially in alopecia totalis/universalis, had higher clonality than normal scalp.

Germline values: CDR1 SEHNR, CDR2 FQNEAQ (reference sequence). Trimming cost V 3 bases and J 2 bases, with 23 bases left between them. CDR3 length equals 18 residues. Extraction and reverse transcription of RNA yielded cDNA as the sequencing template. The data were produced by immunoSEQ multiplex PCR, yet TCRdb's version contains in-frame clones alone and is incomplete. The sample has 120,000 or so clones, about 51% seen once. This clone has more than one count but fewer than ten. The antigen remains undetermined. Alopecia areata patients provided lesional scalp punch biopsies and peripheral blood. PBMC-derived CD4+ and CD8+ T cells were sorted.

The sequence was obtained from a human donor with alopecia areata. The V and J genes are TRBV7-9 and TRBJ2-7; D may correspond to TRBD1 or TRBD2 (6 bases each). The specimen was NKG2D-low CD8+ T cells sorted from blood. In DNA form, the CDR3 reads TGTGCCAGCAGCTTCCTGGACGCGGGACAAGGGAGTCCCTACGAGCAGTACTTC. Protein product: CASSFLDAGQGSPYEQYF.